Listed below are T cell receptor beta chains from one sample, sequenced in a study of cytomegalovirus exposure and HLA in healthy donors. The method was immunoSEQ multiplex PCR; TCRdb's version includes in-frame clones alone and lacks a portion of them. The sample lists approximately 140,000 clones, 75% to 85% seen once, with around 6.3% in the top ten. The specimen was PBMCs. These receptors all stem from a man in his fifties in good health and CMV-seropositive. Both conserved end residues are part of each CDR3. A D gene is named only where the DNA matches it firmly. Some rows mark clone size as missing; the rest say once, few, many or name a class of expanded clone.

D gene	V gene	J gene	clone size	CDR3 DNA	CDR3 protein
TRBD2	TRBV14	TRBJ2-3	once	TGTGCCAGCAGCCAAGTCCCGGGACTACAGACAGATACGCAGTATTTT	CASSQVPGLQTDTQYF
.	TRBV4-2	TRBJ2-7	.	TGTGCCAGCAGCCAAGATCAGAACCTGGGGCGCTACGAGCAGTACTTC	CASSQDQNLGRYEQYF
.	TRBV11-2	TRBJ1-5	.	TGTGCCAGCAGCTTAGAACAGGGTCAGCCCCAGCATTTT	CASSLEQGQPQHF
.	TRBV9	TRBJ2-5	.	TGTGCCAGCAGCGCCACAGGGACCCAAGAGACCCAGTACTTC	CASSATGTQETQYF
.	TRBV5-1	TRBJ2-1	few	TGCGCCAGCAGCTTTGGGGACTTACCCCCCAATGAGCAGTTCTTC	CASSFGDLPPNEQFF
.	TRBV30	TRBJ2-7	.	TGTGCCTGGAATAGTGGGCGCCAGGGGTACGAGCAGTACTTC	CAWNSGRQGYEQYF
TRBD2	TRBV5-4	TRBJ2-3	.	TGTGCCAGCAGCCAAATGAAGCGGGACGCAAGCACAGATACGCAGTATTTT	CASSQMKRDASTDTQYF
.	TRBV10-3	TRBJ2-3	few	TGTGCCATCAGTGAGGTTCCTCGGGGGAGAAGCACAGATACGCAGTATTTT	CAISEVPRGRSTDTQYF
.	TRBV19	TRBJ2-7	.	TGTGCCAGTAGTATTACCCAGGGAACCTACGAGCAGTACTTC	CASSITQGTYEQYF
.	TRBV28	TRBJ1-1	.	TGTGCCAGCGCCACCCAAACCCTAGGCACTGAAGCTTTCTTT	CASATQTLGTEAFF
.	TRBV5-8	TRBJ2-5	.	TGTGCCAGCAGCTTCGCGGGGAACCAAGAGACCCAGTACTTC	CASSFAGNQETQYF
.	TRBV7-2	TRBJ1-3	.	TGTGCCAGCAGCCCCAACGGGGTGACCTCTGGAAACACCATATATTTT	CASSPNGVTSGNTIYF
.	TRBV19	TRBJ2-1	.	TGTGCCAGTAGTTTTAACTCCTACAATGAGCAGTTCTTC	CASSFNSYNEQFF
TRBD2	TRBV6-6	TRBJ2-3	.	TGTGCCAGCGGTAGCGGGAGCGCTGATACGCAGTATTTT	CASGSGSADTQYF
TRBD2	TRBV19	TRBJ2-1	.	TGTGCCAGTAGTTCTAGCGGGACCTACAATGAGCAGTTCTTC	CASSSSGTYNEQFF
.	TRBV7-9	TRBJ1-5	.	TGTCCCAGCAGCTTAGAATTCATCAGGAATCAGCCCCAGCATTTT	CPSSLEFIRNQPQHF
TRBD1	TRBV19	TRBJ1-5	.	TGTGCCAGTAGTATGGGACAGGGAAAGCCCCAGCATTTT	CASSMGQGKPQHF
TRBD2	TRBV9	TRBJ2-1	.	TGTGCCAGCAGCGTATCCTGGACTAGCCTAACCTACAATGAGCAGTTCTTC	CASSVSWTSLTYNEQFF
.	TRBV6-1	TRBJ1-5	.	TGTGCCAGCAGTACCCGGACAGCCGCAGATCAGCCCCAGCATTTT	CASSTRTAADQPQHF
.	TRBV9	TRBJ1-1	.	TGTGCCAGCAACAGGGATGGGAACACTGAAGCTTTCTTT	CASNRDGNTEAFF
TRBD2	TRBV7-9	TRBJ2-7	few	TGTGCCAGCAGCCCCCCTAGCGGTCACTCCTACGAGCAGTACTTC	CASSPPSGHSYEQYF
TRBD2	TRBV19	TRBJ2-3	.	TGTGCCAGTAGTATTCAGCGGGACGACACAGATACGCAGTATTTT	CASSIQRDDTDTQYF
TRBD2	TRBV28	TRBJ2-7	.	TGTGCCAGCCTAGCGGGAGTGTCCTACGAGCAGTACTTC	CASLAGVSYEQYF
.	TRBV5-5	TRBJ2-7	.	TGTGCCAGCAGCCCCCGGACAGACTCCTACGAGCAGTACTTC	CASSPRTDSYEQYF
TRBD1	TRBV5-4	TRBJ1-6	.	TGTGCCAGCAGCCCCGGACAGGGGGCCGGAGGTTCACCCCTCCACTTT	CASSPGQGAGGSPLHF
TRBD1	TRBV30	TRBJ2-7	.	TGTGCCTGGAGTGGCATAGGGACAGACTCCTACGAGCAGTACTTC	CAWSGIGTDSYEQYF
.	TRBV6-5	TRBJ1-1	once	TGTGCCAGCAGAGAAGACAGTTACACTGAAGCTTTCTTT	CASREDSYTEAFF
TRBD2	TRBV5-4	TRBJ2-7	.	TGTGCCAGCAGCATAGGACTAGCTCGCGAGCAGTACTTC	CASSIGLAREQYF
.	TRBV29-1	TRBJ1-1	.	TGCAGCGTAAAGTCCGGGTTTGACACTGAAGCTTTCTTT	CSVKSGFDTEAFF
.	TRBV6-1	TRBJ1-1	.	TGTGCCAGCAGCTCCGATCTCTCCGGGACAGAAGCTTTCTTT	CASSSDLSGTEAFF
TRBD1	TRBV18	TRBJ2-7	.	TGTGCCAGCTCAGCTCAGGGGGCTGCCTACGAGCAGTACTTC	CASSAQGAAYEQYF
.	TRBV13	TRBJ2-7	.	TGTGCCAGCAGCTTCCTCTCCTACGAGCAGTACTTC	CASSFLSYEQYF
TRBD1	TRBV5-6	TRBJ2-1	once	TGTGCCAGCAGGAACCGTGGGACAGATCATGAGCAGTTCTTC	CASRNRGTDHEQFF
.	TRBV6-5	TRBJ2-7	.	TGTGCCAGCAGTGAATTCGGCAGTTCCCGGGGGCAGTACTTC	CASSEFGSSRGQYF
TRBD2	TRBV11-2	TRBJ2-2	.	TGTGCCAGCAGCTCACTAGCGGGAGTCCCCACCGGGGAGCTGTTTTTT	CASSSLAGVPTGELFF
TRBD2	TRBV6-5	TRBJ2-7	.	TGTGCCAGCAGTTACTCGGGACTAGCCGAGCAGTACTTC	CASSYSGLAEQYF
TRBD1	TRBV18	TRBJ1-4	.	TGTGCCAGCCGACAGGGAGCTAATGAAAAACTGTTTTTT	CASRQGANEKLFF
TRBD1	TRBV5-6	TRBJ2-7	few	TGTGCCAGCAGCCTGACCGGGACAGGGCTACACGAGCAGTACTTC	CASSLTGTGLHEQYF
TRBD2	TRBV6-6	TRBJ2-7	few	TGTGCCAGCAATCCACCTGGGGGGGGCGAGCAGTACTTC	CASNPPGGGEQYF
TRBD2	TRBV30	TRBJ2-5	.	TGTGCCTGGAGTGGTCTAGCGGGATCGTACCAAGAGACCCAGTACTTC	CAWSGLAGSYQETQYF
TRBD1	TRBV18	TRBJ2-7	few	TGTGCCAGCTCACCCGGGACAGGGAGCTACGAGCAGTACTTC	CASSPGTGSYEQYF
TRBD2	TRBV7-9	TRBJ2-7	.	TGTGCCAGCAGCTTAGCGTCTAGCGGGAGTTACTCCTACGAGCAGTACTTC	CASSLASSGSYSYEQYF
TRBD1	TRBV19	TRBJ2-7	.	TGTGCCAGTACCCCCAGCGGTGACAGGGCCTACGAGCAGTACTTC	CASTPSGDRAYEQYF
.	TRBV19	TRBJ2-7	.	TGTGCCAGTAGGAATCTGCCGGGACACCGGGTTGAGGAGCAGTACTTC	CASRNLPGHRVEEQYF
TRBD1	TRBV13	TRBJ1-2	.	TGTGCCAGCAGCCTCCGGGGACAGGCTATAGGGGGCTACACCTTC	CASSLRGQAIGGYTF
TRBD2	TRBV2	TRBJ2-3	few	TGTGCCAGCAGTGATAGAGGGTGGGGGGGGGATACGCAGTATTTT	CASSDRGWGGDTQYF
.	TRBV28	TRBJ1-6	.	TGTGCCAGCCGCTCCGGGTCCTATAATTCACCCCTCCACTTT	CASRSGSYNSPLHF